The source of this T cell receptor (beta chain) is a study of blood T cell repertoires in COVID-19. Study context: Acute and convalescent COVID-19 samples came from the United States, Italy and Spain. The analysed material was cDNA or gDNA that came from T cells, B-cell-depleted T cells, or PBMCs.

In the original processing: Nucleated cell counts were estimated from reference gene primer amplification. Sequencing was performed with immunoSEQ multiplex PCR; in TCRdb, only in-frame clones are kept and a portion is missing. Clonal size and the V and J genes are those of that table, whereas D and trimming came from the DNA. The sample consists of around 230,000 clones, 75% to 90% of them appearing once. Trimming cost V 3 bases and J 7 bases; bases outside gene matches: 7. The V gene's germline CDR1 is KGHDR and CDR2 SFDVKD. This CDR3 region has 16 residues. Sequencing was done on a sample of peripheral blood. The TCR originated in a man in his 60s who had recovered from COVID-19. The genes are TRBV24-1 and TRBJ2-2, with 10 nucleotides matching TRBD1. CDR3 in DNA: TGTGCCACCAGTGATCACGGACAGGGGGAAGTCGGGGAGCTGTTTTTT. This encodes CATSDHGQGEVGELFF.